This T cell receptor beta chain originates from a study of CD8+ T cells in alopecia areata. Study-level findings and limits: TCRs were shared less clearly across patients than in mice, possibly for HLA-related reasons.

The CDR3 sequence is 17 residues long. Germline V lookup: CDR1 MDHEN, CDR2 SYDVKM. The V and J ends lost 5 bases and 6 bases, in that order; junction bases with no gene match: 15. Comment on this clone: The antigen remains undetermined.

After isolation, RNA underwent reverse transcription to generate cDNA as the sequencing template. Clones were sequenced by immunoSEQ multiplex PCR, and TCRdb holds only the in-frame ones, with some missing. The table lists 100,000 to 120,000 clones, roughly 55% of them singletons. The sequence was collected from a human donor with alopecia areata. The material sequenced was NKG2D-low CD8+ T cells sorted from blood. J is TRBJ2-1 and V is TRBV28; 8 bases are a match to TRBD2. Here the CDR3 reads CASSPPNAAGAINEQFF. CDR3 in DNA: TGTGCCAGCAGTCCCCCAAACGCAGCGGGAGCTATCAATGAGCAGTTCTTC.